This paragraph reports one T cell receptor (beta chain). This sample is drawn from a study of shared clonotypes between healthy human individuals. Using immunoSEQ multiplex PCR, the repertoire was profiled, and TCRdb retains in-frame clones only, with some absent. The top ten clones hold roughly an eighth of a sample with 530,000 or so clones, approximately 79% of them seen once. This CDR3 is 14 amino acids long. The V and J ends lost 2 bases and 7 bases respectively, with 12 bases between them. Germline CDR1 MDHEN, CDR2 SYDVKM. This clonotype was sampled from a woman aged 40-49 years in good health. Some clones in this sample may be carry-over from other donors' samples. The rearrangement links TRBV28 to TRBJ2-1; D not resolved. Sequencing was carried out using PBMCs. In DNA, the CDR3 is TGTGCCAGCAGTTTAAGGCTAGGTCGGAATGAGCAGTTCTTC. Its protein is CASSLRLGRNEQFF.